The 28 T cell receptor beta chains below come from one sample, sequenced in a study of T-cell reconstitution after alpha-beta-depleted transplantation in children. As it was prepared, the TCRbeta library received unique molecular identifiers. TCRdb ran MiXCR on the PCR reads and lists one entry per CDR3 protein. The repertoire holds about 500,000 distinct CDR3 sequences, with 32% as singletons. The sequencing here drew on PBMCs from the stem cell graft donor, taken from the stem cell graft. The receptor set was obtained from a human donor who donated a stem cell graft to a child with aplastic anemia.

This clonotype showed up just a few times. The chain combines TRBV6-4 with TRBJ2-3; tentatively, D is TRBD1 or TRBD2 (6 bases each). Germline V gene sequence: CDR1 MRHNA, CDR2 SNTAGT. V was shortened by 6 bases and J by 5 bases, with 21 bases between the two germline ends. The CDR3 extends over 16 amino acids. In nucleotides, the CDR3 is TGTGCCAGCAGCCAGGCGGGACACGAAGGGGGAGATACGCAGTATTTT. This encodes CASSQAGHEGGDTQYF.

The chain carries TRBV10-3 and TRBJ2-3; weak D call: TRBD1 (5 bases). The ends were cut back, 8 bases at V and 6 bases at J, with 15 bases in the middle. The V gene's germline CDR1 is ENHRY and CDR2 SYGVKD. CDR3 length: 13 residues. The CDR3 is CAILEPGKDTQYF. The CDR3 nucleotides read TGTGCCATCCTCGAGCCAGGGAAGGATACGCAGTATTTT.

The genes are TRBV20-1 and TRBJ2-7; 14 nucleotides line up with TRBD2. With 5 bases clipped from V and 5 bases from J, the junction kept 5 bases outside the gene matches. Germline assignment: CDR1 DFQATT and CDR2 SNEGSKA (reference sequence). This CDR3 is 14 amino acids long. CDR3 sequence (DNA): TGCAGTGCTCAGGGACTAGCGGGAGATAACGAGCAGTACTTC. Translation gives CSAQGLAGDNEQYF.

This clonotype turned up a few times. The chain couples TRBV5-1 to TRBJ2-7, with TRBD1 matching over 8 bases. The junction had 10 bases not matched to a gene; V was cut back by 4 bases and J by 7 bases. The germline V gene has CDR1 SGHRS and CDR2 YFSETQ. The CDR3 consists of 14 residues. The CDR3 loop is CASSPIGTGGEQYV. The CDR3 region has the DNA TGCGCCAGCAGCCCAATAGGGACAGGAGGAGAGCAGTACGTC.

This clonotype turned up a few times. The CDR3 DNA reads as TGTGCCAGCAGCCCCGGGACAGGGGTAATCATCTATGGCTACACCTTC. This encodes CASSPGTGVIIYGYTF. The chain links TRBV11-2 to TRBJ1-2; TRBD1 agrees at 10 bases. Trimming took 5 bases from V and 4 from J; bases not matched to a gene: 10. The CDR3 has 16 amino acids. Germline lookup yields CDR1 SGHAT and CDR2 FQNNGV.

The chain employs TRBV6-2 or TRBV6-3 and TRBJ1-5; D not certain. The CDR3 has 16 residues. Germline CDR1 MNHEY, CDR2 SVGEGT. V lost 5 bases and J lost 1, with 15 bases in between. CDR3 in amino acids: CASSNQREVSNQPQHF. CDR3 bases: TGTGCCAGCAGTAACCAGCGTGAGGTGAGCAATCAGCCCCAGCATTTT.

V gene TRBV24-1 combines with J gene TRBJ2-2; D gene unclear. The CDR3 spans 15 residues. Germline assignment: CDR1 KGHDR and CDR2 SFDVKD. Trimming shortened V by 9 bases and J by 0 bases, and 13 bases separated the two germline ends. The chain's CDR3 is CATFRGRPNTGELFF. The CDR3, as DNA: TGTGCCACCTTTCGAGGACGGCCGAACACCGGGGAGCTGTTTTTT.

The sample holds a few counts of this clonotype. CDR3 nucleotide sequence: TGTGCCAGCAGCCGGGGGGCAAGGAACACTGAAGCTTTCTTT. This gives the protein CASSRGARNTEAFF. The V call is TRBV7-8, the J call TRBJ1-1; D may be TRBD1 (6 bases). This CDR3 is built from 14 residues. Trimming shortened V by 5 bases and J by 1 base, and 11 bases separated the two germline ends. Germline lookup yields CDR1 SGHVS and CDR2 FQNEAQ.

The CDR3 reads CASSLSGAQPQHF. For the CDR3, the DNA is TGTGCCAGCAGTTTATCAGGGGCTCAGCCCCAGCATTTT. V usage is TRBV12-3 or TRBV12-4 and J usage is TRBJ1-5; D possibly corresponds to TRBD1 (6 bases). The CDR3 loop spans 13 amino acids. Deletions cut 2 bases from V and 6 bases from J, with 8 bases between.

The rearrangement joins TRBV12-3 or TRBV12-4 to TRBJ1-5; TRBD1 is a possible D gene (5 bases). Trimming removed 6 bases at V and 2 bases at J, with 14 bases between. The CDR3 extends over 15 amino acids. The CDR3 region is CASRMGGEGNQPQHF. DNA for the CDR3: TGTGCCAGCAGAATGGGGGGGGAAGGCAATCAGCCCCAGCATTTT.

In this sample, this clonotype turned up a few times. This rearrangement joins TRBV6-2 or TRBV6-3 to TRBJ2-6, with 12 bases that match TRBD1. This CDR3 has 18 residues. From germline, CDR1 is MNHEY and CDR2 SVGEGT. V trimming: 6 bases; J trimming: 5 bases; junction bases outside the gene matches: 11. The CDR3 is CASSSGTGGPQRANVLTF. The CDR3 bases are TGTGCCAGCAGCTCCGGGACAGGGGGCCCTCAGAGGGCCAACGTCCTGACTTTC.

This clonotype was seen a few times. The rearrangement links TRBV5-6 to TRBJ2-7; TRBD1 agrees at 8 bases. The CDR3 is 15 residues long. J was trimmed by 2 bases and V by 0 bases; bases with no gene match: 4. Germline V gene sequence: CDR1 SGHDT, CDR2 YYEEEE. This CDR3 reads CASSLGDRRTYEQYV. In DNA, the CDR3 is TGTGCCAGCAGCTTGGGGGACAGGAGAACCTACGAGCAGTACGTC.

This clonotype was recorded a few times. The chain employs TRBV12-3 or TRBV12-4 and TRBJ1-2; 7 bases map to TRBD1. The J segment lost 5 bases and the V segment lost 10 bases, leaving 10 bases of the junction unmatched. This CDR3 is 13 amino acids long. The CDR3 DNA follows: TGTGCCACAGGGAGGGGGCTTGGGTATGGCTACACCTTC. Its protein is CATGRGLGYGYTF.

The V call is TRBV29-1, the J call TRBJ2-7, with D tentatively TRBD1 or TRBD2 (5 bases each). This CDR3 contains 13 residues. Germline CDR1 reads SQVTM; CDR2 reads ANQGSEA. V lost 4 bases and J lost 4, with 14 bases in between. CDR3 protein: CSVGQGGPYEQYF. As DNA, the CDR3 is TGCAGCGTTGGGCAGGGCGGGCCTTACGAGCAGTACTTC.

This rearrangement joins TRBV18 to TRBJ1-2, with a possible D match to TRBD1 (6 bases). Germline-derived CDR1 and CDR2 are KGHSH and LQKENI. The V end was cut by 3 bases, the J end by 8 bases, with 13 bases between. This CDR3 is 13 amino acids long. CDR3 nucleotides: TGTGCCAGCTCACCTCGGACAGCCTACGGCTACACCTTC. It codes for CASSPRTAYGYTF.

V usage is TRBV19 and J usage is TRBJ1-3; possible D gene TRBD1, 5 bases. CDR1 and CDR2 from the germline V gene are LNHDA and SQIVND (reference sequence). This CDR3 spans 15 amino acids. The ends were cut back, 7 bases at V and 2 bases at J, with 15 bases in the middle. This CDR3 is CASTWGRTTGNTIYF. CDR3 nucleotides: TGTGCCAGTACCTGGGGACGGACAACTGGAAACACCATATATTTT.

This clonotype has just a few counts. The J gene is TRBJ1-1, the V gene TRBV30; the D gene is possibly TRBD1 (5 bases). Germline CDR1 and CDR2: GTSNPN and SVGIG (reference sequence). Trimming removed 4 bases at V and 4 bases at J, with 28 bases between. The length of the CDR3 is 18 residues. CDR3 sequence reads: CAWISPWRDPRTGTEAFF. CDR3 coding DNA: TGTGCCTGGATTTCTCCCTGGCGGGACCCCCGGACGGGCACTGAAGCTTTCTTT.

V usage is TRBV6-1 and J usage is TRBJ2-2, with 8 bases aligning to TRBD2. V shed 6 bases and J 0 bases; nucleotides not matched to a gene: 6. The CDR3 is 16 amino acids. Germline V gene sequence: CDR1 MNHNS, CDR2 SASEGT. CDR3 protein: CASREIAGSNTGELFF. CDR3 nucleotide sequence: TGTGCCAGCAGGGAAATAGCGGGATCGAACACCGGGGAGCTGTTTTTT.

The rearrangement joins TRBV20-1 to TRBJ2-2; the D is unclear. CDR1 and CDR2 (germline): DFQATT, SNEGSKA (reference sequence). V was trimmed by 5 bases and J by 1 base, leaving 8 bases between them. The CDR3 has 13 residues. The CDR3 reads CSASSMNTGELFF. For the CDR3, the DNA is TGCAGTGCTTCCTCGATGAACACCGGGGAGCTGTTTTTT.

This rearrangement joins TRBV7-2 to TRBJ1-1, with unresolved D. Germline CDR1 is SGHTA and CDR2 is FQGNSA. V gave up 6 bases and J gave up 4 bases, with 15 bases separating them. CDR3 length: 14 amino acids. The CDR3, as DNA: TGTGCCAGCAGAACGGGCTCCAGGAGCACTGAAGCTTTCTTT. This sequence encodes CASRTGSRSTEAFF.

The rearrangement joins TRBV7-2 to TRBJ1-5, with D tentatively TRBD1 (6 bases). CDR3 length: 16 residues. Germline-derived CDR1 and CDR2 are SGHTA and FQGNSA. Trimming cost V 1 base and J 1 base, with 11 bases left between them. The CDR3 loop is CASSLDARGSNQPQHF. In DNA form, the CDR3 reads TGTGCCAGCAGCTTAGATGCCAGGGGAAGCAATCAGCCCCAGCATTTT.

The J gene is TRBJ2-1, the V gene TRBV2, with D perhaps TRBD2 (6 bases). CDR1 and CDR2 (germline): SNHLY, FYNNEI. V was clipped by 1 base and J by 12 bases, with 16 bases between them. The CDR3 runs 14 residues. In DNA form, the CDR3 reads TGTGCCAGCAGTGAAGTCCGGAGCGGGTCTGGGCAGTTCTTC. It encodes CASSEVRSGSGQFF.

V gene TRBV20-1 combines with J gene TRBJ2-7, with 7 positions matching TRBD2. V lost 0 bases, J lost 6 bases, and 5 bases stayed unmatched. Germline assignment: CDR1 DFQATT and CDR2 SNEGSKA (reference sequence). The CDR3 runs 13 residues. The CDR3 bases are TGCAGTGCTAGAGATCCTGGGAGGGGCGAGCAGTACTTC. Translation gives CSARDPGRGEQYF.

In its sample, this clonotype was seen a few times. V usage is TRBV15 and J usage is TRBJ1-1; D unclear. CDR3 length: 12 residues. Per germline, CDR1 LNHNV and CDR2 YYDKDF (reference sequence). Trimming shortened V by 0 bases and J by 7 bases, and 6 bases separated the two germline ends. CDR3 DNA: TGTGCCACCAGCAGAGATAGCGGTGAAGCTTTCTTT. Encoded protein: CATSRDSGEAFF.

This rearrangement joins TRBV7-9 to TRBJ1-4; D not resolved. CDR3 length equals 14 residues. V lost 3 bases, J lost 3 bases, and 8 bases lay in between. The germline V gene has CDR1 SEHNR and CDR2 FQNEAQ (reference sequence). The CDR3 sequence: CASSFKEANEKLFF. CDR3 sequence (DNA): TGTGCCAGCAGCTTCAAGGAGGCTAATGAAAAACTGTTTTTT.

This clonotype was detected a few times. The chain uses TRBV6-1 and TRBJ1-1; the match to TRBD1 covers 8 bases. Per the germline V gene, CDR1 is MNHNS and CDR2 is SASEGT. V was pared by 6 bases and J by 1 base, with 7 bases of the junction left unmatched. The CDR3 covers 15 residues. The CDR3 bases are TGTGCCAGCAGCCCGGACAGGGCATCGAACACTGAAGCTTTCTTT. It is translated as CASSPDRASNTEAFF.

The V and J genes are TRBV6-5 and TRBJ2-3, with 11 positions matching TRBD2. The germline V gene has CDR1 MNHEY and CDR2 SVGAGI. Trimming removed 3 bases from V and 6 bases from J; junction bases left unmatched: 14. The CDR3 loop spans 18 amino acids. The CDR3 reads CASSYGSSGRIGLDTQYF. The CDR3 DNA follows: TGTGCCAGCAGTTATGGTTCTAGCGGGAGGATTGGGTTGGATACGCAGTATTTT.

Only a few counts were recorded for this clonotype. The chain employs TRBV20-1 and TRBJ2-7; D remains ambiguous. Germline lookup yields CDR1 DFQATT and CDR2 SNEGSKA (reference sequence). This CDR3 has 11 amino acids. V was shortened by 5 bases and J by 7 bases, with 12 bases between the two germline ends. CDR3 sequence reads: CSAARVQEQYF. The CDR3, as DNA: TGCAGTGCTGCCCGGGTACAAGAGCAGTACTTC.